Below, 5 T cell receptor beta chains from the same sample are listed, as sequenced in a study of blood T cell repertoires in COVID-19. Using immunoSEQ multiplex PCR, the repertoire was profiled, and TCRdb retains in-frame clones only, with some absent. The sample contains 90,000 to 150,000 clones, around three quarters of which appear only once. The sequenced material came from peripheral blood. Receptors originate from a woman over 75 with acute or convalescent COVID-19.

Notes on this clone: Its ends do not fully match the called genes, so a read error is possible. The J gene is TRBJ1-1, the V gene TRBV5-4; no firm D call. The CDR3 loop spans 11 amino acids. Germline-derived CDR1 and CDR2 are SGHNT and YYREEE (reference sequence). Here the CDR3 DNA reads TGTGCCAGCAGCTTTAAAGAGGAGCCCGACTTT. This gives the protein CASSFKEEPDF.

V usage is TRBV7-3 and J usage is TRBJ2-1; 7 bases match TRBD2. Germline CDR1 is SGHTA and CDR2 is FQGTGA. V was pared by 5 bases and J by 6 bases, with 4 bases of the junction left unmatched. This CDR3 region has 13 residues. In DNA form, the CDR3 reads TGTGCCAGCAGCCAGCGGGGAGGCAATGAGCAGTTCTTC. This gives the protein CASSQRGGNEQFF.

The CDR3 sequence is CASSQDLDREYYGYTF. CDR3 DNA: TGCGCCAGCAGCCAAGACCTCGACAGGGAATACTATGGCTACACCTTC. The chain links TRBV4-3 to TRBJ1-2; 7 nucleotides align to TRBD1. Germline CDR1 reads LGHNA; CDR2 reads YSLEER. The J segment lost 3 bases and the V segment lost 0 bases, leaving 7 bases of the junction unmatched. The CDR3 sequence is 16 residues long.

The J gene is TRBJ1-1, the V gene TRBV6-1, with a weak D call TRBD1 (6 bases). The V gene's germline CDR1 is MNHNS and CDR2 SASEGT. This CDR3 has 15 residues. The V and J ends lost 0 bases and 9 bases respectively, with 17 bases between them. The CDR3 coding sequence is TGTGCCAGCAGTGAAGCTGGCCCTCTGACAGGAAAAGCTTTCTTT. Translation gives CASSEAGPLTGKAFF.

V and J are TRBV5-6 and TRBJ2-7; D unresolved. Germline-derived CDR1 and CDR2 are SGHDT and YYEEEE. V lost 4 bases and J 4 bases, leaving 12 bases between the germline ends. The CDR3 sequence is 13 residues long. In nucleotides, the CDR3 is TGTGCCAGCAGCACCTATACCCTATACGAGCAGTACTTC. Encoded protein: CASSTYTLYEQYF.